This TCR beta chain was found in a study of blood T cells in healthy people across ages. Concerning this clonotype itself: Its antigen is unknown.

Healthy Caucasian individuals from Russia aged about 6 to 90 served as donors. Through a sample-barcoded 5' primer and a J-beta primer mix, a second PCR was run for roughly 7 to 12 cycles. Each cDNA was tagged by a template-switch adaptor containing 12 random nucleotides. At least 2.5 million CDR3-containing paired-end reads were obtained per sample. TCRdb reprocessed the 5' RACE reads with MiXCR, giving one entry per CDR3 protein. The sample yields 700,000 or so distinct CDR3 sequences, 22% seen once. Study observations and caveats: The lack of PBMC sorting stopped any conclusive naive versus antigen-experienced comparison.

Per germline, CDR1 SGHNT and CDR2 YENEEA. This CDR3 has 11 amino acids. The sample was blood. This sequence originates from a man between 65 and 85 years old in good health. This chain connects TRBV11-3 to TRBJ2-5; D is uncertain. The J call may be faulty, since TRBJ2-1 better matches the DNA end. The CDR3 loop is CASSPRSEQFF. The CDR3 DNA is TGTGCCAGCAGCCCCAGGTCAGAGCAGTTCTTC.